The 17 T cell receptor beta chains below were found in one sample sequenced in a study of T cells after yellow fever vaccination. TCRdb called the 5' RACE reads again in MiXCR, with one record for every CDR3 protein. The data contain 250,000 to 300,000 distinct CDR3 sequences, around 10% of them singletons. The material sequenced was CD4+ T cells sorted from PBMCs, taken 5 days after the yellow fever booster vaccination. The receptors were sampled from a man aged 18-30 years who received the YFV17D yellow fever vaccine.

This chain connects TRBV4-1 to TRBJ2-3; TRBD2 agrees at 10 bases. The J segment lost 3 bases and the V segment lost 4 bases, leaving 10 bases of the junction unmatched. Germline lookup yields CDR1 MGHRA and CDR2 YSYEKL. The CDR3 is made up of 17 amino acids. CDR3 residues: CASSRPGTSEGTDTQYF. The DNA of the CDR3 is TGCGCCAGCAGCCGCCCAGGGACTAGCGAGGGGACAGATACGCAGTATTTT.

This chain uses TRBV7-2 with TRBJ1-4; D not certain. CDR1 SGHTA and CDR2 FQGNSA come from the germline V gene. CDR3 length equals 15 residues. Deletions cut 3 bases from V and 4 bases from J, with 12 bases between. The chain's CDR3 is CASSFMPGDNEKLFF. CDR3 bases: TGTGCCAGCAGCTTCATGCCCGGGGATAATGAAAAACTGTTTTTT.

This clonotype was detected a few times. The chain joins TRBV7-9 to TRBJ1-2; D remains unclear. The CDR3 runs to 15 residues. V was shortened by 2 bases and J by 2 bases, with 12 bases between the two germline ends. Germline values: CDR1 SEHNR, CDR2 FQNEAQ (reference sequence). CDR3 amino acids: CASSLPVLGNYGYTF. In DNA form, the CDR3 reads TGTGCCAGCAGCTTACCAGTTCTTGGAAACTATGGCTACACCTTC.

This clonotype was seen a few times. This chain joins TRBV5-1 and TRBJ2-5; maybe TRBD2 (6 bases). V was cut by 2 bases and J by 5 bases, with 13 bases left in between. From germline, CDR1 is SGHRS and CDR2 YFSETQ. This CDR3 spans 14 amino acids. Here the CDR3 DNA reads TGCGCCAGCAGCTTCCGCGGGATTGAGGAGACCCAGTACTTC. Protein product: CASSFRGIEETQYF.

This clonotype appeared a few times. The chain is built from TRBV19 and TRBJ2-6; weak D call: TRBD2 (5 bases). Germline loops: CDR1 LNHDA, CDR2 SQIVND (reference sequence). V lost 0 bases and J lost 2, with 20 bases in between. The CDR3 spans 20 residues. The CDR3 coding sequence is TGTGCCAGTAGTATAGACGGGGTAGCAGGTTGGTTTGCTGGGGCCAACGTCCTGACTTTC. It yields the protein CASSIDGVAGWFAGANVLTF.

The chain is built from TRBV20-1 and TRBJ2-7; a possible D gene is TRBD1 (5 bases). V gave up 5 bases and J gave up 3 bases, with 17 bases separating them. From germline, CDR1 is DFQATT and CDR2 SNEGSKA (reference sequence). The CDR3 is made up of 14 amino acids. CDR3 coding DNA: TGCAGTGCTCAAGACAGCCTCGGTGGCTACGAGCAGTACGTC. Its translation: CSAQDSLGGYEQYV.

The chain carries TRBV7-3 and TRBJ2-1, with 9 bases fitting TRBD2. The CDR3 runs 16 residues. After removal of 4 bases from V and 6 bases from J, the junction contained 10 bases not matched to a gene. Germline-derived CDR1 and CDR2 are SGHTA and FQGTGA. CDR3 sequence reads: CASSSAGGTAANEQFF. In nucleotides, the CDR3 is TGTGCCAGCAGCTCGGCGGGGGGGACAGCTGCCAATGAGCAGTTCTTC.

This clonotype has at least ten counts. The chain couples TRBV7-6 to TRBJ2-7; D unclear. Trimming pared 6 bases from V and 2 bases from J, leaving 5 bases between. The CDR3 has 11 residues. Germline lookup yields CDR1 SGHVS and CDR2 FNYEAQ. The CDR3 DNA follows: TGTGCCAGCAGTTCCACCTACGAGCAGTACTTC. Encoded protein: CASSSTYEQYF.

This clonotype has at least ten counts. CDR3 sequence (DNA): TGCAGTGCTAGTCCGGTAGACCCAAGCACAGATACGCAGTATTTT. Encoded protein: CSASPVDPSTDTQYF. This chain uses TRBV20-1 with TRBJ2-3; no clear D gene. V lost 3 bases, J lost 0 bases, and 13 bases lay in between. The CDR3 runs to 15 residues. Germline assignment: CDR1 DFQATT and CDR2 SNEGSKA (reference sequence).

This clonotype was seen repeatedly, ten times or more. The rearrangement uses TRBV12-3 or TRBV12-4 and TRBJ2-2; 8 bases align to TRBD2. Trimming at V came to 6 bases and at J to 4 bases, leaving 10 bases not matched to a gene. The CDR3 is 16 residues long. As DNA, the CDR3 is TGTGCCAGCAGCCCCCGGGGGGGAAGGGGCACCGGGGAGCTGTTTTTT. Its translation is CASSPRGGRGTGELFF.

The rearrangement links TRBV29-1 to TRBJ2-2, with D perhaps matching TRBD1 (5 bases). The CDR3 has 13 residues. Germline V gene data show CDR1 as SQVTM and CDR2 as ANQGSEA. The germline V and J ends were trimmed by 5 bases and 2 bases, with 9 bases remaining between them. The CDR3 DNA is TGCAGCGTTAACAGGCTTAACACCGGGGAGCTGTTTTTT. It specifies CSVNRLNTGELFF.

The chain joins TRBV12-3 or TRBV12-4 to TRBJ2-5, with D perhaps TRBD2 (6 bases). The CDR3 is 13 amino acids. Trimming cost V 6 bases and J 5 bases, with 13 bases left between them. CDR3 nucleotides: TGTGCCAGCAGCCCCGGGACTTCTGAGACCCAGTACTTC. Its translation is CASSPGTSETQYF.

This clonotype was detected only a few times. The gene calls are TRBV4-1 and TRBJ1-2, with D perhaps TRBD1 (6 bases). V was cut by 0 bases and J by 4 bases, with 12 bases left in between. The CDR3 consists of 15 residues. CDR1 and CDR2 (germline): MGHRA, YSYEKL. CDR3 loop: CASSQDRGGFYGYTF. In DNA, the CDR3 is TGCGCCAGCAGCCAAGATCGAGGGGGGTTCTATGGCTACACCTTC.

The chain links TRBV20-1 to TRBJ1-2; 9 bases match TRBD1. V was clipped by 6 bases and J by 6 bases; unmatched bases: 5. CDR1 is DFQATT, CDR2 SNEGSKA, per germline (reference sequence). CDR3 length: 12 residues. CDR3 DNA: TGCAGTGCAAACAGGGGGCTGGATGGCTACACCTTC. Translation gives CSANRGLDGYTF.

CDR3 bases: TGTGCCAGCAGTGCCCGCCAGAATCAGCCCCAGCATTTT. This codes for CASSARQNQPQHF. This sequence joins TRBV2 and TRBJ1-5; D unclear. The CDR3 covers 13 residues. CDR1 and CDR2 from the germline V gene are SNHLY and FYNNEI. V lost 4 bases, J lost 4 bases, and 8 bases lay in between. Using reference TRBV2 and TRBJ1-5 for the parts outside the CDR3, the full variable domain is EPEVTQTPSHQVTQMGQEVILRCVPISNHLYFYWYRQILGQKVEFLVSFYNNEISEKSEIFDDQFSVERPDGSNFTLKIRSTKLEDSAMYFCASSARQNQPQHFGDGTRLSIL.

This clonotype was counted a few times. The rearrangement joins TRBV25-1 to TRBJ1-6; D is undetermined. Germline CDR1 MGHDK, CDR2 SYGVNS. Trimming took off 1 base at V and 7 bases at J, with 5 bases between the two ends. There are 13 residues in the CDR3. CDR3 coding DNA: TGTGCCAGCAGTGAATTCCAGAATTCACCCCTCCACTTT. It yields the protein CASSEFQNSPLHF.

This clonotype showed up many times. The J gene is TRBJ2-7, the V gene TRBV29-1, with D possibly being TRBD1 (5 bases). The CDR3 is 14 residues long. Trimming took 7 bases from V and 2 from J, leaving 18 bases between them. Germline V lookup: CDR1 SQVTM, CDR2 ANQGSEA. CDR3 amino acids: CSGLRQLVPYEQYV. The CDR3 nucleotides are TGCAGCGGGCTCCGACAGCTAGTTCCCTACGAGCAGTACGTC.